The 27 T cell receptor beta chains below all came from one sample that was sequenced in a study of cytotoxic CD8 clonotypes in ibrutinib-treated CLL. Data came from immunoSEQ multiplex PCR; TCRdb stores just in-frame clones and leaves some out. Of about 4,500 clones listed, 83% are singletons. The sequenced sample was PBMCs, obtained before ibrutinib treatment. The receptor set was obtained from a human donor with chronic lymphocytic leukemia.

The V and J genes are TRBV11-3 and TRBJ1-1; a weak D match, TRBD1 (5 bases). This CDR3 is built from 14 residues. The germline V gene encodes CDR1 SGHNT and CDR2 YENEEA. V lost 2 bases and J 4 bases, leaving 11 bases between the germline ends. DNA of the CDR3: TGTGCCAGCAGCTTAAATGCAGGGACCACTGAAGCTTTCTTT. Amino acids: CASSLNAGTTEAFF.

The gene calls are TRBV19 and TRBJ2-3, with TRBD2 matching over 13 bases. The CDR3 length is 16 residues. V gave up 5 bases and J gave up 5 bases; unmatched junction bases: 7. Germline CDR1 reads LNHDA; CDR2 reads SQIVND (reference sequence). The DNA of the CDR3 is TGTGCCAGTAGTTCCGGACTAGCGGGAGTAAAAGATACGCAGTATTTT. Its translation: CASSSGLAGVKDTQYF.

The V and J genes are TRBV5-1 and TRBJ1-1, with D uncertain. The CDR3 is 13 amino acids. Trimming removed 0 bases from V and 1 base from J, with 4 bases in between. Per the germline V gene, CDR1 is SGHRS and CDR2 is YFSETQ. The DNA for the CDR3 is TGCGCCAGCAGCTTGGACAGGAACACTGAAGCTTTCTTT. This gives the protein CASSLDRNTEAFF.

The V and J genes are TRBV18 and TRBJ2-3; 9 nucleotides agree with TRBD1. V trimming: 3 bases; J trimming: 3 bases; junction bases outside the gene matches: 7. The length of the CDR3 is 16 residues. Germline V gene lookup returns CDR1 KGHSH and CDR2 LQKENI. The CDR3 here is CASSPRGQGKTDTQYF. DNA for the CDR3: TGTGCCAGCTCACCTCGAGGACAGGGGAAAACAGATACGCAGTATTTT.

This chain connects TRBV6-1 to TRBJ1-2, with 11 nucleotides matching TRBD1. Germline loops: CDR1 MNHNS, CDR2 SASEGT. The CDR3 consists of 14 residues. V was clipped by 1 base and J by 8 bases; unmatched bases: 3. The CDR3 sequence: CASSEGDRGSGYTF. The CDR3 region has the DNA TGTGCCAGCAGTGAAGGGGACAGGGGGTCGGGCTACACCTTC.

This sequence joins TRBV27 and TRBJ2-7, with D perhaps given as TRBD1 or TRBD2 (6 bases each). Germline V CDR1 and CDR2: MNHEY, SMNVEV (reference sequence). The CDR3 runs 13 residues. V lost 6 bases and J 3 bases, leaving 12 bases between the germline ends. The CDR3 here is CASRGGGLYEQYF. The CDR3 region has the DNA TGTGCCAGCAGAGGAGGGGGGCTCTACGAGCAGTACTTC.

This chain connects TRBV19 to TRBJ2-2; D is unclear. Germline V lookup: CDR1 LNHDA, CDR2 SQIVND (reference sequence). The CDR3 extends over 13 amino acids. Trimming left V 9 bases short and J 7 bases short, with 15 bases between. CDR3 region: CARETETCGELFF. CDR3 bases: TGTGCCAGAGAGACTGAGACGTGCGGGGAGCTGTTTTTT. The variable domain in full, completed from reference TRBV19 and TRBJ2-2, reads DGGITQSPKYLFRKEGQNVTLSCEQNLNHDAMYWYRQDPGQGLRLIYYSQIVNDFQKGDIAEGYSVSREKKESFPLTVTSAQKNPTAFYLCARETETCGELFFGEGSRLTVL.

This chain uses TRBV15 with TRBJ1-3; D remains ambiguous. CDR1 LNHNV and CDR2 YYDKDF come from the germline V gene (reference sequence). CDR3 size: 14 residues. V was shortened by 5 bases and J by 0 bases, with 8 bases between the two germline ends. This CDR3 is CATSGFNSGNTIYF. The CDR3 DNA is TGTGCCACCAGCGGGTTCAACTCTGGAAACACCATATATTTT.

The CDR3 protein is CASSSGGAGFSGIQYF. The CDR3, as DNA: TGTGCCAGCAGTTCCGGTGGGGCAGGGTTTTCGGGCATTCAGTACTTC. The chain couples TRBV28 to TRBJ2-4; D possibly corresponds to TRBD1 (5 bases). The CDR3 has 16 residues. V was trimmed by 4 bases and J by 9 bases, leaving 22 bases between them. The germline CDR1 and CDR2 sequences are MDHEN and SYDVKM.

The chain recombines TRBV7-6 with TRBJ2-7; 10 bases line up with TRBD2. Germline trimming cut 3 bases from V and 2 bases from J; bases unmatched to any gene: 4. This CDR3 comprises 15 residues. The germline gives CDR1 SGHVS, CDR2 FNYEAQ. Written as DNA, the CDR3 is TGTGCCAGCAGCTTTATAGCGGGGGGCACCTACGAGCAGTACTTC. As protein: CASSFIAGGTYEQYF.

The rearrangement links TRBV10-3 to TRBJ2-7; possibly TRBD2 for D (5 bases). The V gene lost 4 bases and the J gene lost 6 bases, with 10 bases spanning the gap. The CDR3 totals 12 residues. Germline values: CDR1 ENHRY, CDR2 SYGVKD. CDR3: CAISGGIGEQYF. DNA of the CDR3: TGTGCCATCAGTGGAGGGATTGGCGAGCAGTACTTC.

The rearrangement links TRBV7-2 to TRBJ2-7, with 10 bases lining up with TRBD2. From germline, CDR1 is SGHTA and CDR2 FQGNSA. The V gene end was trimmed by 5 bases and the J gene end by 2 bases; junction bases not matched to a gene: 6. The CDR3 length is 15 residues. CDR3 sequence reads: CASSDGAGGTYEQYF. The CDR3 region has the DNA TGTGCCAGCAGCGACGGAGCGGGAGGGACCTACGAGCAGTACTTC.

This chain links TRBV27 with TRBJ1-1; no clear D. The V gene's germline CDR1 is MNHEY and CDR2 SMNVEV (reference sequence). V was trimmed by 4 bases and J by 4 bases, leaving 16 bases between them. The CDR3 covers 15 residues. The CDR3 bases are TGTGCCAGCAGTTCACGGGTTAGAGGGTTCACTGAAGCTTTCTTT. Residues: CASSSRVRGFTEAFF.

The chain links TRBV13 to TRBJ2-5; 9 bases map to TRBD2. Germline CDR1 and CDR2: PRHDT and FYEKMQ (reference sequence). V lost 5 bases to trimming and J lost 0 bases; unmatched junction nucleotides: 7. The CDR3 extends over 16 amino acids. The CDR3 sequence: CASSNRLAADQETQYF. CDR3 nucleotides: TGTGCCAGCAGCAACCGACTAGCGGCCGACCAAGAGACCCAGTACTTC.

The CDR3 region is CASSQDPKKYF. CDR3 DNA sequence: TGTGCCAGCAGTCAAGACCCTAAAAAGTACTTC. The J gene is TRBJ2-7, the V gene TRBV28; D not certain. This CDR3 has 11 residues. The germline V gene has CDR1 MDHEN and CDR2 SYDVKM. The V end lost 5 bases, the J end lost 11 bases, and 13 bases lay between the germline ends.

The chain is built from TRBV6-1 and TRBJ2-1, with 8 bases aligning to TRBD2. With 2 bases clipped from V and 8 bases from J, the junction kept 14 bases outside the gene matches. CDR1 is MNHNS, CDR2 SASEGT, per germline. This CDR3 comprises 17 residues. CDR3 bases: TGTGCCAGCAGTGAATTAATTAGCGGGAAGAGGGCGGATGAGCAGTTCTTC. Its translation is CASSELISGKRADEQFF.

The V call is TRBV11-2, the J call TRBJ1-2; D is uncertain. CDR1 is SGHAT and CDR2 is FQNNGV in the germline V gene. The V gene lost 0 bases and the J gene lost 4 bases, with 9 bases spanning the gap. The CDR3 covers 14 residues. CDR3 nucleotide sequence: TGTGCCAGCAGCTTAGACAGGTCTGGCTATGGCTACACCTTC. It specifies CASSLDRSGYGYTF.

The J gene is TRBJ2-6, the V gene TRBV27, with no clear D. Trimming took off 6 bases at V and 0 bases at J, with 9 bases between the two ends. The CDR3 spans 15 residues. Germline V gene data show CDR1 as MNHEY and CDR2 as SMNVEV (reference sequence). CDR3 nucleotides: TGTGCCAGCAGGAACCCATCCTCTGGGGCCAACGTCCTGACTTTC. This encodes CASRNPSSGANVLTF.

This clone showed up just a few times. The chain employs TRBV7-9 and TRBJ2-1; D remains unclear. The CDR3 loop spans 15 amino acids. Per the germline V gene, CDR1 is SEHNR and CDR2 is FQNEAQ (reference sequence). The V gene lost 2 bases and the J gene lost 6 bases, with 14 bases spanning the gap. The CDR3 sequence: CASSLLVLQGNEQFF. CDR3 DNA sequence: TGTGCCAGCAGCTTACTGGTACTGCAAGGCAATGAGCAGTTCTTC.

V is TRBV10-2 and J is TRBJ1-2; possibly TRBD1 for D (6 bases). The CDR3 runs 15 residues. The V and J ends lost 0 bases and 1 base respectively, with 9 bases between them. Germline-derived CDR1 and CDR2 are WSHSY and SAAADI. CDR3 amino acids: CASSESRGVNYGYTF. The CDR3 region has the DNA TGCGCCAGCAGTGAGTCAAGGGGGGTTAACTATGGCTACACCTTC.

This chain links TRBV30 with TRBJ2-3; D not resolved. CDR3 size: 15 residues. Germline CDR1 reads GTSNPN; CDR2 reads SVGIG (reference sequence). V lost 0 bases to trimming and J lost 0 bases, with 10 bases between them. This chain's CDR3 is CAWSVKDTSTDTQYF. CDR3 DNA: TGTGCCTGGAGTGTCAAAGATACTAGCACAGATACGCAGTATTTT.

The CDR3, as DNA: TGCGCCAGCAGCCTGCGGGCAGTGCGGAGCGGCGGGGGCTCCTACAATGAGCAGTTCTTC. This codes for CASSLRAVRSGGGSYNEQFF. This chain joins TRBV5-1 and TRBJ2-1; 7 positions agree with TRBD2. Germline V CDR1 and CDR2: SGHRS, YFSETQ. After removal of 4 bases from V and 0 bases from J, the junction contained 19 bases not matched to a gene. CDR3 size: 20 residues. The whole variable domain, filled in from reference TRBV5-1 and TRBJ2-1, reads KAGVTQTPRYLIKTRGQQVTLSCSPISGHRSVSWYQQTPGQGLQFLFEYFSETQRNKGNFPGRFSGRQFSNSRSEMNVSTLELGDSALYLCASSLRAVRSGGGSYNEQFFGPGTRLTVL.

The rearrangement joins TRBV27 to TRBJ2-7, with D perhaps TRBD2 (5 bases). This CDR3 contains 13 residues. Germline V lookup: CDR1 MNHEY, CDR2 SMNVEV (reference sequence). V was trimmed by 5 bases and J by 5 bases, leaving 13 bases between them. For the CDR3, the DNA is TGTGCCAGCAGTCCCTTCGACGGGGACGAGCAGTACTTC. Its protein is CASSPFDGDEQYF.

The CDR3 spells CASSLGSYRASSGANVLTF. CDR3 nucleotide sequence: TGTGCCAGCAGCTTAGGTAGTTATAGGGCTAGTTCAGGGGCCAACGTCCTGACTTTC. The chain recombines TRBV7-2 with TRBJ2-6; D is unresolved. Germline V CDR1 and CDR2: SGHTA, FQGNSA. There are 19 residues in the CDR3. V lost 1 base and J 4 bases, leaving 20 bases between the germline ends.

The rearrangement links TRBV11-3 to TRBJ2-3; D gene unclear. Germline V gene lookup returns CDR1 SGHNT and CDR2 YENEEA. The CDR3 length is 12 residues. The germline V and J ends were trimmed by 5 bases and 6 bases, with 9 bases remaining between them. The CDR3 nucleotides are TGTGCCAGCAGCCGAGAAGGGGATACGCAGTATTTT. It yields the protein CASSREGDTQYF.

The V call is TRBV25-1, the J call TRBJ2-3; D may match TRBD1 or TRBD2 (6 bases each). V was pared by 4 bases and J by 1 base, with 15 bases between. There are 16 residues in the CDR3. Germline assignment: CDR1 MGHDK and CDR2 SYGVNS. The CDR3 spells CASSGLIGGGTDTQYF. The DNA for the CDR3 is TGTGCCAGCAGTGGCCTAATCGGGGGCGGCACAGATACGCAGTATTTT.

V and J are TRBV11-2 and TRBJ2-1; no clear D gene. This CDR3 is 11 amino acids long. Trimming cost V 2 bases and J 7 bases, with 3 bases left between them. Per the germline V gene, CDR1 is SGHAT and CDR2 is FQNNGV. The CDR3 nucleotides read TGTGCCAGCAGCTTATCTAATGAGCAGTTCTTC. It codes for CASSLSNEQFF.